Listed below are T cell receptor beta chains from one sample, sequenced in a study of T cells in Graves' hyperthyroidism and ophthalmopathy. TCRdb re-called the multiplex PCR reads with MiXCR, one entry per CDR3 protein. The table records around 340,000 distinct CDR3 sequences, roughly 17% of them present only once. The material sequenced was blood. The receptors shown here come from a man aged 25-45 years with Graves' hyperthyroidism. CDR3s include the opening cysteine and the closing phenylalanine or tryptophan. D genes are given only for firm matches. Expanded clones get a size class; other rows say once, few or many, or leave the size out.

D	V	J	size	DNA	CDR3
TRBD2	TRBV7-2	TRBJ2-3	many	TGTGCCAGCAGCCCTTTCGCGACTAGCGGGAGGGCAGATACGCAGTATTTT	CASSPFATSGRADTQYF
TRBD2	TRBV6-2/TRBV6-3	TRBJ2-5	.	TGTGCCAGCAGTTACTCAGGACTAGCGGGAGTTGAGACCCAGTACTTC	CASSYSGLAGVETQYF
TRBD1	TRBV15	TRBJ2-7	.	TGTGCCACCAGCGTGGGGCAGGGGGCCTACGAGCAGTACTTC	CATSVGQGAYEQYF
TRBD2	TRBV6-5	TRBJ2-3	.	TGTGCCAGCACATGGGGACTAGCGGACACAGATACGCAGTATTTT	CASTWGLADTDTQYF
.	TRBV28	TRBJ1-1	.	TGTGCCAGCAAGATGAACACTGAAGCTTTCTTT	CASKMNTEAFF
.	TRBV24-1	TRBJ2-5	.	TGTGCCACCAGTGCTATGAGTGAGACCCAGTACTTC	CATSAMSETQYF
TRBD1	TRBV7-2	TRBJ1-2	.	TGTGCCAGCAGCTTAGAACAGGGGAATCCTGGCTACACCTTC	CASSLEQGNPGYTF
.	TRBV9	TRBJ2-1	.	TGTGCCAGGGGGACCCCAGGCAGCCGTGAGCAGTTCTTC	CARGTPGSREQFF
.	TRBV4-1	TRBJ2-7	.	TGCGCCAGCAGCCCGGAAGCCTGGGCCCCCAGCGAGCAGTACTTC	CASSPEAWAPSEQYF
.	TRBV6-2/TRBV6-3	TRBJ2-1	many	TGTGCCAGCCACCGGGGGTCGCTTGTCGAGCAGTTCTTC	CASHRGSLVEQFF
.	TRBV14	TRBJ2-7	.	TGTGCCAGCAGGCTATCCGGGACACCAGGAAAGCAGTACTTC	CASRLSGTPGKQYF
.	TRBV25-1	TRBJ2-6	many	TGTGCCAGCAGTGAACCTGGTGCCAACGTCCTGACTTTC	CASSEPGANVLTF
.	TRBV11-3	TRBJ2-5	many	TGTGCCAGCAGCTTAGACCTGGAGACCCAGTACTTC	CASSLDLETQYF
.	TRBV7-9	TRBJ1-1	many	TGTGCCAGCAGCACGAGGGGGGGGGGCGGCACTGAAGCTTTCTTT	CASSTRGGGGTEAFF
.	TRBV5-1	TRBJ1-3	.	TGCGCCAGCAGCGAACCGGGCGGAAACACCATATATTTT	CASSEPGGNTIYF
TRBD1	TRBV14	TRBJ2-2	.	TGTGCCAGCAGCCAGGGACAGGTTTACACCGGGGAGCTGTTTTTT	CASSQGQVYTGELFF
TRBD2	TRBV2	TRBJ2-1	many	TGTGCCAGCAGTCCCCTGGGGAGGGCACCCCATGAGCAGTTCTTC	CASSPLGRAPHEQFF
.	TRBV28	TRBJ2-3	.	TGTGCCAGCAGTTTAGTGGGAGAGGTGTCAGATACGCAGTATTTT	CASSLVGEVSDTQYF
.	TRBV18	TRBJ2-1	few	TGTGCCAGCTCACCAACGACAGAGCAGCAGTTCTTC	CASSPTTEQQFF
.	TRBV5-1	TRBJ2-3	many	TGCGCCAGCAGCTCCGGCGGAACTAGCACAGATACGCAGTATTTT	CASSSGGTSTDTQYF
TRBD2	TRBV20-1	TRBJ2-3	.	TGCAGTGCTAGACCGGGACTAGCGGGATATACAGATACGCGGTATTTT	CSARPGLAGYTDTRYF
.	TRBV20-1	TRBJ2-2	.	TGCAGTGCTAGAGATCTAGGCGGGGAGCTGTTTTTT	CSARDLGGELFF
TRBD1	TRBV5-1	TRBJ2-5	.	TGCGCCAGCAGCTGGGGGGACAGGGGGCGAGGAGAGACCCAGTACTTC	CASSWGDRGRGETQYF
.	TRBV25-1	TRBJ2-7	many	TGTGCCAGCGAAACTGGGGAAGATAACTACGAGCAGTACTTC	CASETGEDNYEQYF
.	TRBV24-1	TRBJ2-2	few	TGTGCCACCAGTGATTTGATGCGGGGGAACACCGGGGAGCTGTTTTTT	CATSDLMRGNTGELFF
TRBD1	TRBV7-9	TRBJ1-1	many	TGTGCCAGCGGGCCGAGAGGACAGGGGGCCGGGGGCACTGAAGCTTTCTTT	CASGPRGQGAGGTEAFF
TRBD2	TRBV6-1	TRBJ2-2	.	TGTGCCAGCAGCCGTAGCGGGAGAACCGGCGGGGAGCTGTTTTTT	CASSRSGRTGGELFF
TRBD2	TRBV6-2/TRBV6-3	TRBJ2-3	many	TGTGCCAGCATGGGCGGGACGTCAGGGAGGGGCACAGATACGCAGTATTTT	CASMGGTSGRGTDTQYF
TRBD1	TRBV30	TRBJ1-1	many	TGTGGCGGACAGGGGGCCGAAGCTTTCTTT	CGGQGAEAFF
.	TRBV24-1	TRBJ1-4	many	TGTGCCACCAGTGATACCGGACATTTCTCAACTAATGAAAAACTGTTTTTT	CATSDTGHFSTNEKLFF
.	TRBV29-1	TRBJ2-1	.	TGCAGCGTTGGTCTTTATAGGGACTTCAGGGCGGGCAATGAGCAGTTCTTC	CSVGLYRDFRAGNEQFF
.	TRBV27	TRBJ1-2	few	TGTGCCAGCAGTTTAGACGGAGCTAACTATGGCTACACCTTC	CASSLDGANYGYTF
TRBD2	TRBV7-2	TRBJ2-7	many	TGTGCCAGCAGCCGACCACGAGGAGCGGGAGGAATCTACGAGCAGTACTTC	CASSRPRGAGGIYEQYF
.	TRBV2	TRBJ2-3	.	TGTGCCAGCAGTGAAGCGACGGCCCCACGCACAGATACGCAGTATTTT	CASSEATAPRTDTQYF
TRBD1	TRBV27	TRBJ1-2	.	TGTGCCAGCAGTTTGGGGCATAGGACAGGGTATGGCTACACCTTC	CASSLGHRTGYGYTF
.	TRBV4-2	TRBJ2-5	few	TGTGCCAGCAGCCAAGATTTTAGGCAAGAGACCCAGTACTTC	CASSQDFRQETQYF
.	TRBV7-9	TRBJ1-4	.	TGTGCCAGCAGCTTAGGGTTCAGGGGCAATGAAAAACTGTTTTTT	CASSLGFRGNEKLFF
.	TRBV20-1	TRBJ1-6	many	TGCAGTGCTAGGGACAGAGGGCCCCTCCACTTT	CSARDRGPLHF
.	TRBV7-8	TRBJ2-6	many	TGTGCCAGCAGCCCCAGGGTAGGGGGGGCCAACGTCCTGACTTTC	CASSPRVGGANVLTF
TRBD2	TRBV9	TRBJ2-7	few	TGTGCCAGCAGCGTAGAAAGCGGGAGCTCCTACGAGCAGTACTTC	CASSVESGSSYEQYF
.	TRBV30	TRBJ1-6	many	TGTGCCTGGAGACAGGGAAATAATTCACCCCTCCACTTT	CAWRQGNNSPLHF
.	TRBV7-9	TRBJ2-7	many	TGTGCCAGCAGCTTGGACGCATACGAGCAGTACTTC	CASSLDAYEQYF
TRBD2	TRBV27	TRBJ2-2	.	TGTGCCAGCAGTTTTCTACTAGCGACCGCGAACACCGGGGAGCTGTTTTTT	CASSFLLATANTGELFF
.	TRBV30	TRBJ2-7	many	TGTGCCTGGAGTCGGTCTGGGCCCGAGCAGTACTTC	CAWSRSGPEQYF
.	TRBV28	TRBJ2-5	.	TGTGCCAGCAGTTTATTCTTCGGGGCAGGGGGGCGGGAGACCCAGTACTTC	CASSLFFGAGGRETQYF
.	TRBV27	TRBJ2-7	.	TGTGCCAGCGGACAGCTAGGCGACTACTACGAGCAGTACTTC	CASGQLGDYYEQYF
.	TRBV5-1	TRBJ2-2	few	TGCGCCAGCAGCTTGGACTTTACGAACACCGGGGAGCTGTTTTTT	CASSLDFTNTGELFF
.	TRBV7-3	TRBJ2-1	.	TGTGCCAGCAGCTCGTACCCCCGAAGCTCCTACAATGAGCAGTTCTTC	CASSSYPRSSYNEQFF
.	TRBV6-6	TRBJ1-2	many	TGTGCCAGCAGTTACCCCACAGGGAACGACTATGGCTACACCTTC	CASSYPTGNDYGYTF
.	TRBV7-6	TRBJ1-5	.	TGTGCCAGCAGCGCCGGCTCCGGGTTTTGGCAGCCCCAGCATTTT	CASSAGSGFWQPQHF
.	TRBV20-1	TRBJ2-3	.	TGCAGTGCTAGGGGGGCAGGACGGGGAGATACGCAGTATTTT	CSARGAGRGDTQYF
.	TRBV7-9	TRBJ2-3	many	TGTGCCAGCACCCAGGGGCCAGATACGCAGTATTTT	CASTQGPDTQYF
.	TRBV28	TRBJ2-1	many	TGTGCCAGCAGTGCAGTTTCCTACAATGAGCAGTTCTTC	CASSAVSYNEQFF
.	TRBV29-1	TRBJ1-2	.	TGCAGCGTTGAAGATCGCAGTTTTAGCTACACCTTC	CSVEDRSFSYTF
.	TRBV6-1	TRBJ2-7	few	TGTGCCAGCAGCCGGCAGGGCATTCGCTCCTACGAGCAGTACTTC	CASSRQGIRSYEQYF
TRBD2	TRBV13	TRBJ2-1	many	TGTGCCAGCAGCCCGAGCGGGAGAGGCTACAATGAGCAGTTCTTC	CASSPSGRGYNEQFF
.	TRBV29-1	TRBJ2-5	.	TGCAGCGCTGATGGGGACATCGAGACCCAGTACTTC	CSADGDIETQYF
.	TRBV20-1	TRBJ2-7	many	TGCAGTGCTAGCGGACAGTTCTACGAGCAGTACTTC	CSASGQFYEQYF